Listed below are T cell receptor beta chains from one sample, sequenced in a study of post-analysis software for immune sequencing data. From the PCR reads, TCRdb called clonotypes with MiXCR, one entry per CDR3 protein. The sample gives more than 500,000 distinct CDR3 sequences, approximately 31% of which show up once; less than 6% is in the top ten. Sequencing was performed on blood. The receptor set was obtained from a girl between 2 and 17 years old with multiple sclerosis. Both conserved end residues are part of each CDR3. Fields, in order: clone size, V gene, D gene, J gene, CDR3 protein, CDR3 DNA. D genes are given only for firm matches. Rows may omit the clone size; those that give it use once, few, many or a size class.

>NA|TRBV9|NA|TRBJ2-5
CASSVGVGGPEETQYF
TGTGCCAGCAGCGTAGGAGTCGGGGGGCCAGAGGAGACCCAGTACTTC
>once|TRBV20-1|NA|TRBJ2-1
CSARRRALYNEQFF
TGCAGTGCTAGACGGCGGGCGCTCTACAATGAGCAGTTCTTC
>once|TRBV10-3|NA|TRBJ2-5
CAIRGTKETQYF
TGTGCCATCAGGGGGACGAAGGAGACCCAGTACTTC
>NA|TRBV7-7|NA|TRBJ2-3
CASSHYRSEPTDTQYF
TGTGCTAGCAGCCACTACCGGTCGGAACCCACAGATACGCAGTATTTT
>NA|TRBV12-3/TRBV12-4|TRBD1|TRBJ1-2
CASSRGDRAYGYTF
TGTGCCAGCAGCCGGGGAGACAGGGCCTATGGCTACACCTTC
>few|TRBV12-3/TRBV12-4|TRBD2|TRBJ2-3
CASSPVTSGGADTQYF
TGTGCCAGCAGTCCGGTTACTAGCGGGGGGGCGGATACGCAGTATTTT
>NA|TRBV5-6|TRBD1|TRBJ1-5
CASSWGDREGQPQHF
TGTGCCAGCAGCTGGGGGGACAGGGAAGGTCAGCCCCAGCATTTT
>NA|TRBV20-1|NA|TRBJ1-1
CSARGGGRGFDTEAFF
TGCAGTGCTAGAGGAGGCGGAAGAGGGTTCGACACTGAAGCTTTCTTT
>many|TRBV20-1|NA|TRBJ2-5
CSARAVSLYQETQYF
TGCAGTGCTAGAGCAGTCAGCCTTTACCAAGAGACCCAGTACTTC
>many|TRBV7-8|TRBD2|TRBJ2-1
CASSPRGAGGIYNEQFF
TGTGCCAGCAGCCCCAGGGGCGCGGGGGGAATCTACAATGAGCAGTTCTTC
>NA|TRBV4-1|NA|TRBJ2-3
CASSQGSGVHYTDTQYF
TGCGCCAGCAGCCAAGGGTCTGGGGTGCATTACACAGATACGCAGTATTTT
>few|TRBV5-1|TRBD2|TRBJ2-3
CASSSGLAGAYSTDTQYF
TGCGCCAGCAGCTCCGGACTAGCGGGGGCCTATTCCACAGATACGCAGTATTTT
>few|TRBV6-5|NA|TRBJ2-1
CASRSLRGTDNEQFF
TGTGCCAGCAGATCCCTTAGGGGAACCGACAATGAGCAGTTCTTC
>few|TRBV10-3|NA|TRBJ2-1
CAISAMGDYNEQFF
TGTGCCATCAGTGCTATGGGGGATTACAATGAGCAGTTCTTC
>NA|TRBV12-3/TRBV12-4|TRBD1|TRBJ2-7
CASRAHGQGTYEQYF
TGTGCCAGCAGAGCCCACGGACAGGGAACCTACGAGCAGTACTTC
>many|TRBV12-3/TRBV12-4|NA|TRBJ2-7
CASGLGGRYEQYF
TGTGCCAGCGGGTTGGGGGGGCGGTACGAGCAGTACTTC
>NA|TRBV4-2|TRBD2|TRBJ2-7
CASSQVAGGRYEQYF
TGTGCCAGCAGCCAAGTAGCGGGGGGGCGGTACGAGCAGTACTTC
>once|TRBV6-2/TRBV6-3|NA|TRBJ1-5
CASRPRSGILNQPQHF
TGTGCCAGCAGACCCAGGTCTGGGATATTAAATCAGCCCCAGCATTTT
>NA|TRBV5-1|NA|TRBJ2-5
CASSSSGPNDETQYF
TGCGCCAGCAGCAGTTCTGGACCTAATGACGAGACCCAGTACTTC
>few|TRBV5-1|TRBD2|TRBJ2-5
CASSLERGWQETQYF
TGCGCCAGCAGCTTGGAGCGGGGATGGCAAGAGACCCAGTACTTC
>NA|TRBV29-1|NA|TRBJ2-5
CSEIGADQETQYF
TGCAGCGAAATCGGAGCGGACCAAGAGACCCAGTACTTC
>NA|TRBV5-1|NA|TRBJ1-4
CASSLLTGRGTNEKLFF
TGCGCCAGCAGCTTGTTAACAGGGCGTGGAACTAATGAAAAACTGTTTTTT
>NA|TRBV29-1|NA|TRBJ2-5
CSLRHGETQYF
TGCAGCCTCCGGCATGGCGAGACCCAGTACTTC
>NA|TRBV7-2|TRBD2|TRBJ2-4
CASSPTSGGVGEQYF
TGTGCCAGCAGCCCGACTAGCGGGGGGGTTGGAGAGCAGTACTTC
>once|TRBV3-1|NA|TRBJ2-1
CASNANSGDEQFF
TGTGCCAGCAACGCCAACTCGGGTGATGAGCAGTTCTTC
>few|TRBV5-1|NA|TRBJ1-1
CASSLNREGTEAFF
TGCGCCAGCAGCTTGAACAGGGAGGGTACTGAAGCTTTCTTT
>NA|TRBV20-1|NA|TRBJ2-7
CSASGTAGGYEQYF
TGCAGTGCTTCAGGGACCGCCGGGGGCTACGAGCAGTACTTC
>NA|TRBV20-1|NA|TRBJ1-1
CSATTGSEAFF
TGCAGTGCCACTACAGGGTCTGAAGCTTTCTTT
>many|TRBV29-1|NA|TRBJ2-7
CSVGHGNEQYF
TGCAGCGTTGGACATGGGAACGAGCAGTACTTC
>few|TRBV12-3/TRBV12-4|TRBD1|TRBJ2-7
CASSRPWTGDYEQYF
TGTGCCAGCAGCCGACCGTGGACAGGGGACTACGAGCAGTACTTC
>once|TRBV12-3/TRBV12-4|TRBD1|TRBJ1-6
CAISLEQGATYNSPLHF
TGTGCCATCAGTTTAGAGCAGGGGGCGACCTATAATTCACCCCTCCACTTT
>NA|TRBV5-1|TRBD2|TRBJ2-1
CASSLGTSTYNEQFF
TGCGCCAGCAGCCTTGGGACTAGCACCTACAATGAGCAGTTCTTC
>few|TRBV20-1|NA|TRBJ2-5
CSPSDHLDGTQYF
TGCAGTCCCTCGGACCATTTAGATGGGACCCAGTACTTC
>NA|TRBV5-6|TRBD2|TRBJ2-1
CASSWAGGGYNEQFF
TGTGCCAGCAGCTGGGCGGGGGGCGGCTACAATGAGCAGTTCTTC
>few|TRBV5-6|TRBD2|TRBJ2-4
CASSPRDYRAKNIQYF
TGTGCCAGCAGCCCCCGGGACTACCGAGCCAAAAACATTCAGTACTTC
>NA|TRBV12-3/TRBV12-4|NA|TRBJ1-2
CASSLKSGYGYTF
TGTGCCAGCAGTTTAAAGTCAGGGTATGGCTACACCTTC
>few|TRBV5-1|NA|TRBJ1-2
CASSLYDADGYTF
TGCGCCAGCAGCTTGTACGACGCGGATGGCTACACCTTC
>NA|TRBV28|NA|TRBJ1-5
CASSLGQSGQPQHF
TGTGCCAGCAGCCTAGGACAGAGCGGACAGCCCCAGCATTTT
>few|TRBV29-1|NA|TRBJ2-7
CSVVGGSGSYEQYF
TGCAGCGTTGTGGGGGGTTCGGGCTCCTACGAGCAGTACTTC
>few|TRBV5-1|TRBD1|TRBJ2-1
CASSFDGTGQFF
TGCGCCAGCAGCTTTGACGGGACAGGGCAGTTCTTC
>NA|TRBV2|NA|TRBJ2-5
CASAAGQETQYF
TGTGCCAGCGCTGCCGGCCAAGAGACCCAGTACTTC
>NA|TRBV12-3/TRBV12-4|TRBD2|TRBJ2-7
CASSLGEGEQYF
TGTGCCAGCAGTTTAGGGGAGGGCGAGCAGTACTTC
>NA|TRBV5-1|NA|TRBJ2-1
CASSSYGTIFSYNEQFF
TGCGCCAGCAGCTCATACGGGACAATCTTCTCCTACAATGAGCAGTTCTTC
>NA|TRBV20-1|TRBD1|TRBJ2-3
CSARGQSTDTQYF
TGCAGTGCTAGGGGACAGAGCACAGATACGCAGTATTTT
>NA|TRBV20-1|NA|TRBJ2-5
CSGLRAGRKQYF
TGCAGTGGTCTGCGGGCAGGACGCAAGCAGTACTTC
>few|TRBV3-1|NA|TRBJ2-3
CASSQAGLTDTQYF
TGTGCCAGCAGCCAAGCTGGCTTAACAGATACGCAGTATTTT
>NA|TRBV4-2|TRBD2|TRBJ2-7
CASSQDQGGGAGEQYF
TGTGCCAGCAGCCAAGATCAAGGCGGGGGGGCTGGCGAGCAGTACTTC
>NA|TRBV29-1|TRBD1|TRBJ2-1
CSAPRWTGGYNEQFF
TGCAGCGCTCCCCGCTGGACAGGGGGTTACAATGAGCAGTTCTTC
>NA|TRBV13|TRBD1|TRBJ2-7
CASNRRDRGQYEQYF
TGTGCCAGCAACCGCCGGGACAGGGGCCAATACGAGCAGTACTTC
>few|TRBV6-5|TRBD2|TRBJ2-3
CASSSLIPGLAGGTDTQYF
TGTGCCAGCAGTTCGCTTATTCCGGGACTAGCGGGGGGCACAGATACGCAGTATTTT
>NA|TRBV5-6|NA|TRBJ1-6
CASSLLMGSPLHF
TGTGCCAGCAGCTTACTAATGGGTTCACCCCTCCACTTT